The 13 T cell receptor beta chains listed next were all sequenced from one sample in a study of blood T cell repertoires in COVID-19. TCRdb's table, derived via immunoSEQ multiplex PCR, lists solely in-frame clones and lacks some. The sample lists 250,000 to 350,000 clones; roughly 90% were seen once. Sequencing was carried out using peripheral blood. These receptor sequences come from a woman aged 60-75 years with acute or convalescent COVID-19.

The chain joins TRBV30 to TRBJ2-3, with D hard to call. The V gene's germline CDR1 is GTSNPN and CDR2 SVGIG (reference sequence). The CDR3 spans 10 residues. V was shortened by 7 bases and J by 4 bases, with 6 bases between the two germline ends. This CDR3 reads CAFQADTQYF. Here the CDR3 DNA reads TGTGCCTTCCAGGCAGATACGCAGTATTTT.

The V call is TRBV11-2, the J call TRBJ1-1, with unresolved D. V was cut by 0 bases and J by 6 bases, with 8 bases left in between. From germline, CDR1 is SGHAT and CDR2 FQNNGV. The CDR3 consists of 13 residues. The CDR3 DNA reads TGTGCCAGCAGCTTAGATTGGGCCGCTGAAGCTTTCTTT. Translated: CASSLDWAAEAFF.

This chain joins TRBV27 and TRBJ1-1; tentative D call: TRBD1 (6 bases). The CDR3 consists of 15 residues. The ends were cut back, 5 bases at V and 2 bases at J, with 15 bases in the middle. Germline V gene data show CDR1 as MNHEY and CDR2 as SMNVEV (reference sequence). The CDR3 bases are TGTGCCAGCAGTAGAACAGGGTTATCCAACACTGAAGCTTTCTTT. It translates to CASSRTGLSNTEAFF.

In its sample, this clone was seen a few times. The rearrangement joins TRBV28 to TRBJ1-2; 8 bases are shared with TRBD1. CDR1 is MDHEN and CDR2 is SYDVKM in the germline V gene. Unmatched junction bases numbered 7, after V lost 8 bases and J lost 5 bases. The CDR3 runs to 13 residues. The CDR3 sequence: CASSRGTGYGYTF. Here the CDR3 DNA reads TGTGCCAGCTCTAGGGGGACAGGTTATGGCTACACCTTC.

V and J are TRBV10-3 and TRBJ1-2; TRBD1 aligns across 9 bases. The length of the CDR3 is 17 residues. Trimming removed 3 bases from V and 0 bases from J; junction bases left unmatched: 8. Germline V lookup: CDR1 ENHRY, CDR2 SYGVKD. The CDR3 coding sequence is TGTGCCATCAGTGATTTCCCGGGACAGGGAGCTAACTATGGCTACACCTTC. Translated, it gives CAISDFPGQGANYGYTF.

The CDR3 sequence: CASSPPVRDRVGYTF. DNA of the CDR3: TGTGCCAGCTCACCACCGGTGCGGGACAGGGTTGGCTACACCTTC. The chain is built from TRBV18 and TRBJ1-2, with 9 bases matching TRBD1. Trimming took 0 bases from V and 7 from J; bases not matched to a gene: 6. Germline V CDR1 and CDR2: KGHSH, LQKENI. CDR3 length: 15 residues.

CDR3: CASSLLLSGANVLTF. The CDR3 DNA follows: TGCGCCAGCAGCTTACTCCTCTCTGGGGCCAACGTCCTGACTTTC. The chain is built from TRBV5-1 and TRBJ2-6; D call uncertain. The CDR3 runs 15 residues. With 2 bases removed from V and 0 bases from J, the gap between germline ends came to 6 bases. Germline CDR1 and CDR2: SGHRS and YFSETQ.

The chain couples TRBV4-3 to TRBJ2-5, with 7 bases that match TRBD1. CDR1 LGHNA and CDR2 YSLEER come from the germline V gene. This CDR3 is 15 amino acids long. With V trimmed by 4 bases and J by 0 bases, 5 bases remained unmatched. The CDR3: CASSPVDRHQETQYF. CDR3 sequence (DNA): TGCGCCAGCAGCCCCGTGGACAGGCACCAAGAGACCCAGTACTTC.

V is TRBV7-2 and J is TRBJ1-4; TRBD1 is a possible D gene (5 bases). Trimming took off 2 bases at V and 5 bases at J, with 12 bases between the two ends. CDR3 size: 15 residues. Per germline, CDR1 SGHTA and CDR2 FQGNSA. As DNA, the CDR3 is TGTGCCAGCAGCTTATCAGGGAGGGAAAATGAAAAACTGTTTTTT. It codes for CASSLSGRENEKLFF.

J is TRBJ1-3 and V is TRBV7-2; D may be TRBD1 (6 bases). In germline, CDR1 is SGHTA, CDR2 FQGNSA. Deletions cut 5 bases from V and 0 bases from J, with 14 bases between. This CDR3 is built from 16 residues. In nucleotides, the CDR3 is TGTGCCAGCAGCCTCGGGGGGCCACACTCTGGAAACACCATATATTTT. This translates into CASSLGGPHSGNTIYF.

This chain connects TRBV2 to TRBJ2-7, with 16 bases matching TRBD2. The CDR3 runs to 21 residues. Germline CDR1 and CDR2: SNHLY and FYNNEI. The trim removed 5 bases at V and 4 bases at J, leaving 20 bases unmatched. The CDR3 loop is CASSPGQSIGTSGRALYEQYF. The CDR3 DNA reads TGTGCCAGCAGTCCGGGCCAGTCGATCGGGACTAGCGGGAGGGCCTTGTACGAGCAGTACTTC.

This clone was recorded only once. This sequence joins TRBV27 and TRBJ2-7, with TRBD1 matching over 7 bases. This CDR3 comprises 17 residues. CDR1 and CDR2 from the germline V gene are MNHEY and SMNVEV (reference sequence). J was trimmed by 3 bases and V by 5 bases; bases with no gene match: 16. CDR3 in DNA: TGTGCCAGCAGTCCCCTTTACAGGGGATCAATCGTCTACGAGCAGTACTTC. Its translation: CASSPLYRGSIVYEQYF.

Note on this clone: Additional DNA sequences in this sample encode the identical CDR3. The rearrangement joins TRBV19 to TRBJ1-2; 7 bases are a match to TRBD1. The CDR3 contains 13 residues. Unmatched junction bases numbered 6, after V lost 5 bases and J lost 6 bases. From germline, CDR1 is LNHDA and CDR2 SQIVND (reference sequence). CDR3 residues: CASSPRGGDGYTF. In DNA, the CDR3 is TGTGCCAGTAGTCCAAGAGGGGGCGATGGCTACACCTTC. The entire variable domain, with the rest obtained from reference TRBV19 and TRBJ1-2, is as follows: DGGITQSPKYLFRKEGQNVTLSCEQNLNHDAMYWYRQDPGQGLRLIYYSQIVNDFQKGDIAEGYSVSREKKESFPLTVTSAQKNPTAFYLCASSPRGGDGYTFGSGTRLTVV.